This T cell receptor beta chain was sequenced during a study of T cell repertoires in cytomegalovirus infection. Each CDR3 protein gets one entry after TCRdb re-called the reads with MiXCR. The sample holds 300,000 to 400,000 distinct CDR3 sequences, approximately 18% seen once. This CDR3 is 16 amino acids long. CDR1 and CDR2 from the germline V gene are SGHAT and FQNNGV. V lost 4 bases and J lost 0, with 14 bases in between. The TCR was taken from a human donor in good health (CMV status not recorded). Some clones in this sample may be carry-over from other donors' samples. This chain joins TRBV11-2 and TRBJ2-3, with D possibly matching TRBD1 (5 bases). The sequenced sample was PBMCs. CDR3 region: CASSSGWGDSTDTQYF. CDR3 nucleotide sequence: TGTGCCAGCAGCTCCGGGTGGGGCGACAGCACAGATACGCAGTATTTT.